This T cell receptor (beta chain) originates from a study of CD8 T cells in ankylosing spondylitis. Comments on this clonotype: Antigen unknown.

Overall study results and limits: Disease-linked clones, CD8+, were relatively rare in peripheral blood.

The V and J ends lost 8 bases and 1 base, in that order; junction bases with no gene match: 4. CDR3 length equals 13 residues. TCRdb independently ran MiXCR on the 5' RACE reads; one entry per CDR3 protein. Among 290,000 or so distinct CDR3 sequences, around 21% were seen once, and the ten largest hold roughly 3.4%. The sequencing sample was made of blood, either unsorted or a sorted T cell fraction (not recorded which). The source is a female donor with ankylosing spondylitis or in good health (not recorded which). The genes are TRBV12-3 or TRBV12-4 and TRBJ1-1, with 7 bases identical to TRBD1. The CDR3: CASLWDRNTEAFF. CDR3 nucleotide sequence: TGTGCCAGCCTTTGGGACAGGAACACTGAAGCTTTCTTT.